The sequence of this T cell receptor beta chain was determined in a study of T-cell reconstitution after alpha-beta-depleted transplantation in children. Germline CDR1 is MDHEN and CDR2 is SYDVKM. The CDR3 runs to 14 residues. V gave up 4 bases and J gave up 8 bases, with 15 bases separating them. Unique molecular identifiers were incorporated during preparation of the TCRbeta library. TCRdb re-derived calls from the PCR reads in MiXCR, one entry per CDR3 protein. The sample lists about 190,000 distinct CDR3 sequences; roughly 10% were seen once. This clonotype was seen a few times. The TCR was taken from a boy under 10 years old with acute myeloid leukemia, due to receive a stem cell transplant. This sequence joins TRBV28 and TRBJ2-1; D may be TRBD1 (5 bases). The sequencing here drew on PBMCs, taken before TCRalphabeta/CD19-depleted stem cell transplant. As DNA, the CDR3 is TGTGCCAGCAGTTCAACTTTCCAGGGTGATGAGCAGTTCTTC. It codes for CASSSTFQGDEQFF. The complete variable domain, with remaining parts taken from reference TRBV28 and TRBJ2-1, reads DVKVTQSSRYLVKRTGEKVFLECVQDMDHENMFWYRQDPGLGLRLIYFSYDVKMKEKGDIPEGYSVSREKKERFSLILESASTNQTSMYLCASSSTFQGDEQFFGPGTRLTVL.